A single sample gave rise to the 21 T cell receptor beta chains below, sequenced in a study of shared clonotypes between healthy human individuals. Assay: immunoSEQ multiplex PCR; the TCRdb copy retains only in-frame clones and omits some. Among just over 2,000,000 clones, roughly 95% were seen once, and the ten largest hold roughly 1.1%. Naive CD8 cells were CD45RO-negative, positively selected for CCR7, excluding terminally differentiated effector memory CD45RA+ cells. Sequenced material: naive CD8+ T cells sorted from blood. The receptors derive from a man younger than 30 in good health.

The rearrangement links TRBV19 to TRBJ2-7; 11 nucleotides align to TRBD1. The CDR3 is 14 amino acids. The junction had 2 bases not matched to a gene; V was cut back by 2 bases and J by 5 bases. The germline gives CDR1 LNHDA, CDR2 SQIVND (reference sequence). The CDR3 DNA sequence: TGTGCCAGTAGTATATGGGGACAGGGGGACGAGCAGTACTTC. This encodes CASSIWGQGDEQYF.

To note about this clone: Other DNA sequences in the same sample also yield this CDR3. The chain recombines TRBV9 with TRBJ2-7; D gene ambiguous. The germline gives CDR1 SGDLS, CDR2 YYNGEE. The ends were cut back, 0 bases at V and 5 bases at J, with 3 bases in the middle. This CDR3 has 11 amino acids. Here the CDR3 reads CASSVVHEQYF. The CDR3 DNA sequence: TGTGCCAGCAGCGTAGTTCACGAGCAGTACTTC. The whole variable domain, remainder taken from reference TRBV9 and TRBJ2-7, is DSGVTQTPKHLITATGQRVTLRCSPRSGDLSVYWYQQSLDQGLQFLIQYYNGEERAKGNILERFSAQQFPDLHSELNLSSLELGDSALYFCASSVVHEQYFGPGTRLTVT.

This clone was observed a single time. The V gene is TRBV5-1, the J gene TRBJ2-7; 9 nucleotides align to TRBD1. The ends lost 4 bases at V and 6 bases at J; junction bases unmatched: 11. The CDR3 contains 15 residues. From germline, CDR1 is SGHRS and CDR2 YFSETQ. The DNA for the CDR3 is TGCGCCAGCAGCACCTCACAGGGGGCCTGGGGCGAGCAGTACTTC. Its protein is CASSTSQGAWGEQYF.

This rearrangement joins TRBV28 to TRBJ1-2, with D unclear. The CDR3 is 13 amino acids. V was clipped by 5 bases and J by 1 base, with 8 bases between them. CDR1 and CDR2 from the germline V gene are MDHEN and SYDVKM. CDR3 nucleotides: TGTGCCAGCAGTCCCGTGATTAACTATGGCTACACCTTC. Translated, it gives CASSPVINYGYTF.

The J gene is TRBJ1-2, the V gene TRBV2, with 11 bases that match TRBD1. The CDR3 runs to 15 residues. After removal of 3 bases from V and 5 bases from J, the junction contained 5 bases not matched to a gene. Germline V gene sequence: CDR1 SNHLY, CDR2 FYNNEI. The DNA of the CDR3 is TGTGCCAGCAGTGACTCCGGACAGGGGGCATATGGCTACACCTTC. It yields the protein CASSDSGQGAYGYTF. The variable domain in full, with the rest retrieved from reference TRBV2 and TRBJ1-2, is EPEVTQTPSHQVTQMGQEVILRCVPISNHLYFYWYRQILGQKVEFLVSFYNNEISEKSEIFDDQFSVERPDGSNFTLKIRSTKLEDSAMYFCASSDSGQGAYGYTFGSGTRLTVV.

V is TRBV27 and J is TRBJ2-3; weak D call: TRBD2 (6 bases). Germline V lookup: CDR1 MNHEY, CDR2 SMNVEV (reference sequence). Trimming cost V 2 bases and J 4 bases, with 22 bases left between them. This CDR3 region has 18 residues. Here the CDR3 reads CASSLTIEGQGGADTQYF. The DNA of the CDR3 is TGTGCCAGCAGTTTAACGATAGAGGGGCAGGGAGGCGCAGATACGCAGTATTTT.

The V and J genes are TRBV4-1 and TRBJ2-7, with unresolved D. Trimming removed 2 bases from V and 3 bases from J, with 8 bases in between. The CDR3 runs to 13 residues. The V gene's germline CDR1 is MGHRA and CDR2 YSYEKL. In DNA form, the CDR3 reads TGCGCCAGCAGCCAATTGACTTACTACGAGCAGTACTTC. This gives the protein CASSQLTYYEQYF.

In regard to this clone: Other DNA variants within this sample encode the same CDR3. The chain joins TRBV7-9 to TRBJ2-7, with 8 nucleotides matching TRBD1. Trimming at V came to 6 bases and at J to 2 bases, leaving 3 bases not matched to a gene. The CDR3 covers 13 residues. Germline V CDR1 and CDR2: SEHNR, FQNEAQ (reference sequence). The CDR3 DNA follows: TGTGCCAGCAGTTTCAGGGGGCCCTACGAGCAGTACTTC. Protein product: CASSFRGPYEQYF.

The J gene is TRBJ1-2, the V gene TRBV7-9; a weak D match, TRBD1 (6 bases). There are 13 residues in the CDR3. Trimming left V 5 bases short and J 3 bases short, with 10 bases between. The germline V gene encodes CDR1 SEHNR and CDR2 FQNEAQ (reference sequence). The CDR3 sequence: CASSERGYYGYTF. In DNA, the CDR3 is TGTGCCAGCAGCGAAAGGGGGTACTATGGCTACACCTTC. The full variable domain, completed using reference TRBV7-9 and TRBJ1-2, is DTGVSQNPRHKITKRGQNVTFRCDPISEHNRLYWYRQTLGQGPEFLTYFQNEAQLEKSRLLSDRFSAERPKGSFSTLEIQRTEQGDSAMYLCASSERGYYGYTFGSGTRLTVV.

The chain recombines TRBV7-9 with TRBJ2-3; TRBD2 matches at 13 bases. V lost 5 bases to trimming and J lost 2 bases; unmatched junction nucleotides: 7. Looked up from germline, CDR1 is SEHNR and CDR2 is FQNEAQ (reference sequence). The CDR3 is 17 amino acids. CDR3 sequence: CASSPRLAGGHTDTQYF. DNA of the CDR3: TGTGCCAGCAGCCCAAGACTAGCGGGGGGCCACACAGATACGCAGTATTTT.

Only one count was recorded for this clone. V is TRBV6-6 and J is TRBJ1-6; the D is unclear. CDR3 length: 14 residues. V lost 4 bases, J lost 6 bases, and 10 bases lay in between. Germline V lookup: CDR1 MNHNY, CDR2 SVGAGI (reference sequence). The CDR3 region has the DNA TGTGCCAGCAGTTTTAGATTGGGTAATTCACCCCTCCACTTT. Protein sequence: CASSFRLGNSPLHF.

The chain carries TRBV7-9 and TRBJ2-3; D remains unclear. Germline CDR1 reads SEHNR; CDR2 reads FQNEAQ (reference sequence). This CDR3 has 15 residues. V lost 7 bases and J 2 bases, leaving 16 bases between the germline ends. Here the CDR3 reads CASTAGLRTTDTQYF. In DNA, the CDR3 is TGTGCCAGCACCGCCGGCCTCAGGACCACAGATACGCAGTATTTT. Variable domain in full (rest from reference TRBV7-9 and TRBJ2-3): DTGVSQNPRHKITKRGQNVTFRCDPISEHNRLYWYRQTLGQGPEFLTYFQNEAQLEKSRLLSDRFSAERPKGSFSTLEIQRTEQGDSAMYLCASTAGLRTTDTQYFGPGTRLTVL.

A remark on this clone: In the same sample, other DNA sequences code for this CDR3. The gene calls are TRBV9 and TRBJ2-7; the D is unclear. The V end lost 2 bases, the J end lost 2 bases, and 8 bases lay between the germline ends. Germline V gives CDR1 SGDLS, CDR2 YYNGEE. CDR3 length: 13 amino acids. This chain's CDR3 is CASSVGSTYEQYF. CDR3 DNA sequence: TGTGCCAGCAGCGTTGGCAGCACCTACGAGCAGTACTTC.

The J gene is TRBJ1-6, the V gene TRBV10-3; no clear D gene. The CDR3 is 15 amino acids. Germline CDR1 reads ENHRY; CDR2 reads SYGVKD. Deletions cut 0 bases from V and 5 bases from J, with 8 bases between. CDR3 bases: TGTGCCATCAGTGAGTCATGGACGGATAATTCACCCCTCCACTTT. Protein: CAISESWTDNSPLHF.

This chain links TRBV5-8 with TRBJ2-7; 9 bases map to TRBD1. Germline V gene lookup returns CDR1 SGHTS and CDR2 YDEGEE. The CDR3 runs 15 residues. V trimming: 5 bases; J trimming: 3 bases; junction bases outside the gene matches: 9. The CDR3 sequence: CASSFGTGPIYEQYF. CDR3 coding DNA: TGTGCCAGCAGTTTCGGGACAGGGCCTATCTACGAGCAGTACTTC.

This chain connects TRBV7-6 to TRBJ2-1; D gene unclear. The CDR3 contains 12 residues. With 5 bases removed from V and 5 bases from J, the gap between germline ends came to 7 bases. CDR1 and CDR2 (germline): SGHVS, FNYEAQ. In DNA, the CDR3 is TGTGCCAGCAGCCAATCAAACAATGAGCAGTTCTTC. Translation gives CASSQSNNEQFF.

This chain links TRBV27 with TRBJ2-4, with D hard to call. The CDR3 is 16 residues long. V was clipped by 0 bases and J by 0 bases, with 9 bases between them. Germline values: CDR1 MNHEY, CDR2 SMNVEV (reference sequence). CDR3 region: CASSLSSPLAKNIQYF. CDR3 DNA sequence: TGTGCCAGCAGTTTATCGAGCCCCTTAGCCAAAAACATTCAGTACTTC.

V and J are TRBV5-1 and TRBJ2-2; D is unresolved. In germline, CDR1 is SGHRS, CDR2 YFSETQ. The CDR3 runs 15 residues. The V end was cut by 4 bases, the J end by 2 bases, with 12 bases between. DNA for the CDR3: TGCGCCAGCAGCCTTGGAGAATCAAACACCGGGGAGCTGTTTTTT. As protein: CASSLGESNTGELFF.

The V and J genes are TRBV2 and TRBJ2-7, with TRBD1 matching 8 bases. This CDR3 comprises 19 residues. From germline, CDR1 is SNHLY and CDR2 FYNNEI. V lost 3 bases and J lost 0; bases outside the gene matches: 16. For the CDR3, the DNA is TGTGCCAGCAGTGATGAAGGACAGGGTCCTTACGACCTCTCCTACGAGCAGTACTTC. Its translation is CASSDEGQGPYDLSYEQYF.

This sequence joins TRBV15 and TRBJ1-6; 8 positions agree with TRBD1. Germline V gene lookup returns CDR1 LNHNV and CDR2 YYDKDF (reference sequence). After removal of 3 bases from V and 2 bases from J, the junction contained 6 bases not matched to a gene. The CDR3 is 17 amino acids. The CDR3 loop is CATSSDRTGPYNSPLHF. The DNA of the CDR3 is TGTGCCACCAGCAGTGACAGGACAGGGCCCTATAATTCACCCCTCCACTTT.

This chain joins TRBV30 and TRBJ1-4, with TRBD1 identical over 7 bases. V lost 2 bases and J lost 7; bases outside the gene matches: 7. Germline values: CDR1 GTSNPN, CDR2 SVGIG (reference sequence). This CDR3 region has 14 residues. CDR3 nucleotide sequence: TGTGCCTGGAGTCGCCCCGGGACAGTTGAAAAACTGTTTTTT. It codes for CAWSRPGTVEKLFF. The variable domain in full, with the rest retrieved from reference TRBV30 and TRBJ1-4, is SQTIHQWPATLVQPVGSPLSLECTVEGTSNPNLYWYRQAAGRGLQLLFYSVGIGQISSEVPQNLSASRPQDRQFILSSKKLLLSDSGFYLCAWSRPGTVEKLFFGSGTQLSVL.